The entry below describes one T cell receptor beta chain. As yet, its antigen is unknown. This sample stems from a study of T cells after yellow fever vaccination. Whole-study results and caveats: Most clones from primary vaccination resurfaced after the booster (under 97% CD4, around 90% CD8). A small share of clonotypes appeared in both CD4 and CD8 compartments. One caveat is that FACS-sorted repertoires could contain abundant clonotypes contaminating from the bulk population.

This CDR3 region has 13 residues. V lost 5 bases, J lost 5 bases, and 13 bases lay in between. Germline CDR1 and CDR2: SGHRS and YFSETQ. TCR cDNA was made by 5'RACE template switching, adding a universal primer site and UMIs. Using its own MiXCR run on the 5' RACE reads, TCRdb lists one record per CDR3 protein. The repertoire has about 550,000 distinct CDR3 sequences, 15% to 20% of them found once; the top ten carry 13% to 15%. The TCR comes from a man aged 25 to 40 who received the YFV17D yellow fever vaccine. The specimen comprised PBMCs, sampled 15 days after the yellow fever booster vaccination. The rearrangement links TRBV5-1 to TRBJ1-1; D gene ambiguous. CDR3: CASRLVGPTEAFF. CDR3 nucleotides: TGCGCCAGCAGGCTCGTAGGGCCGACTGAAGCTTTCTTT.